The clone carrying this TCR beta chain was seen more than once but under ten times. This sample was included in a study of blood T cell repertoires in COVID-19. Study in general: From the United States, Italy and Spain came samples of acute and convalescent COVID-19. T cells, B-cell-depleted T cells, or PBMCs provided the cDNA or gDNA that served as material.

V dropped 6 bases and J dropped 6; count of bases not matched to a gene: 8. CDR3 size: 14 residues. Germline V CDR1 and CDR2: SGHAT, FQNNGV. In the original processing: It was from reference gene primer amplification that nucleated cell counts were estimated. Profiled with immunoSEQ multiplex PCR; TCRdb holds only in-frame clones, not every one. Clonal size and the V and J genes are those of that table, whereas D and trimming came from the DNA. The repertoire holds more than 70,000 clones, with about 85% as singletons. The receptor's source is a human donor in a cohort sampled during active COVID-19. The sequencing sample was made of peripheral blood. V is TRBV11-2 and J is TRBJ2-5; 9 bases are a match to TRBD2. The CDR3 nucleotides read TGTGCCAGCAGTAGCGGGGGTGGAAAACAGACCCAGTACTTC. Translation gives CASSSGGGKQTQYF.